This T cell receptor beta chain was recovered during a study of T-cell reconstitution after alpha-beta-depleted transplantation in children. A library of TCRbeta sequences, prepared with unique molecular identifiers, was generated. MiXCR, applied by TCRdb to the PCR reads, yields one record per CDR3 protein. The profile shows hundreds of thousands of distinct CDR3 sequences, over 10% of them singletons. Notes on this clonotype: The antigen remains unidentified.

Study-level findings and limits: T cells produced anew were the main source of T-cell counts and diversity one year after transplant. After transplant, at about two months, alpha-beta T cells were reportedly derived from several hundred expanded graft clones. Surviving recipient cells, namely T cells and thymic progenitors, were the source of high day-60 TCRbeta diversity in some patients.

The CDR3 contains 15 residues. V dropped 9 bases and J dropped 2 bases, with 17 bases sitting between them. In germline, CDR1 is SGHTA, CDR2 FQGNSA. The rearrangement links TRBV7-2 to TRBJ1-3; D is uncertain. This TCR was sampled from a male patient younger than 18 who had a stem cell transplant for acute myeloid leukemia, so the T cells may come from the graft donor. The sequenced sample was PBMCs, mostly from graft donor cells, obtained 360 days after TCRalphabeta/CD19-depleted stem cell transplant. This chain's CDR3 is CASKPAALAGNTIYF. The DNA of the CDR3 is TGTGCCAGTAAGCCCGCGGCGTTAGCTGGAAACACCATATATTTT. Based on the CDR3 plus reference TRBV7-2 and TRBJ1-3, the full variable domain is GAGVSQSPSNKVTEKGKDVELRCDPISGHTALYWYRQSLGQGLEFLIYFQGNSAPDKSGLPSDRFSAERTGGSVSTLTIQRTQQEDSAVYLCASKPAALAGNTIYFGEGSWLTVV.